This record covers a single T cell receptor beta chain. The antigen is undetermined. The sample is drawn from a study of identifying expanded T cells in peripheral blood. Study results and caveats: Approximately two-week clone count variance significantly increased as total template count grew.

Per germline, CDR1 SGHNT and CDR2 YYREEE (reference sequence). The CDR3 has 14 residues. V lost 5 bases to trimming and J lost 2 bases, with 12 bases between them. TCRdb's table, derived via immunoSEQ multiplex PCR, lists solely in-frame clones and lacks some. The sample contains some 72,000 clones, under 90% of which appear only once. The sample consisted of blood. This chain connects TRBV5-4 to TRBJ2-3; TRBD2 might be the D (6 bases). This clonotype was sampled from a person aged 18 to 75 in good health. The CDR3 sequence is CASRWDSYTDTQYF. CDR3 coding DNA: TGTGCCAGCAGGTGGGACTCCTACACAGATACGCAGTATTTT.